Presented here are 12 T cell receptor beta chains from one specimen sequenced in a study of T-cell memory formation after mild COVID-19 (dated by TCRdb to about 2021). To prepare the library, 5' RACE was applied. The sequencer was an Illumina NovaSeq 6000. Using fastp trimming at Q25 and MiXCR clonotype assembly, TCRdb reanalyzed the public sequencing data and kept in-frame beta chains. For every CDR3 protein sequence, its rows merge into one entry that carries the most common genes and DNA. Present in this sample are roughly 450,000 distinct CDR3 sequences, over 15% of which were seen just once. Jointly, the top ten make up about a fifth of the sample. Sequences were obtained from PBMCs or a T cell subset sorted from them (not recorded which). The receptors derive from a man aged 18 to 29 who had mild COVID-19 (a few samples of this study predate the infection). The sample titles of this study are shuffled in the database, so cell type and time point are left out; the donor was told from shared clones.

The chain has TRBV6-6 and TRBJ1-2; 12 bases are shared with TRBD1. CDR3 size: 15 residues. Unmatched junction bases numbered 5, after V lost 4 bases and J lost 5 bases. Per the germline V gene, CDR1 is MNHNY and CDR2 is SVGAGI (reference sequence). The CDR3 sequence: CASSSPGQGAYGYTF. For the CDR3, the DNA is TGTGCCAGCAGTTCGCCGGGACAGGGGGCTTATGGCTACACCTTC.

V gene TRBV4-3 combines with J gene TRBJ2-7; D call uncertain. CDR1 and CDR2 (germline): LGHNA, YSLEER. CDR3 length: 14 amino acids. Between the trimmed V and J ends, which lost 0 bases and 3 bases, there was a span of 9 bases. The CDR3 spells CASSQDRNGYEQYF. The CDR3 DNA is TGCGCCAGCAGCCAAGATCGGAACGGCTACGAGCAGTACTTC.

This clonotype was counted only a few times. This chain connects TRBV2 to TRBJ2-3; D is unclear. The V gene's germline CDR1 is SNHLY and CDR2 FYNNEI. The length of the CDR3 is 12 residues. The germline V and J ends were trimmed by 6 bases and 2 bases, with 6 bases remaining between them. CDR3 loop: CASRKLTDTQYF. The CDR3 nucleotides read TGTGCCAGCAGGAAACTCACAGATACGCAGTATTTT. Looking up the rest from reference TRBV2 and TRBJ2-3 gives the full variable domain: EPEVTQTPSHQVTQMGQEVILRCVPISNHLYFYWYRQILGQKVEFLVSFYNNEISEKSEIFDDQFSVERPDGSNFTLKIRSTKLEDSAMYFCASRKLTDTQYFGPGTRLTVL.

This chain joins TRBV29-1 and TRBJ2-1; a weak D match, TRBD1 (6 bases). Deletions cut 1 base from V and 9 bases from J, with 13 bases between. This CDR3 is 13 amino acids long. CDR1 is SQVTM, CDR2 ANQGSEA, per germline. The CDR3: CSVEGSLGGEQFF. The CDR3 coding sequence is TGCAGCGTTGAAGGGAGTCTAGGGGGTGAGCAGTTCTTC.

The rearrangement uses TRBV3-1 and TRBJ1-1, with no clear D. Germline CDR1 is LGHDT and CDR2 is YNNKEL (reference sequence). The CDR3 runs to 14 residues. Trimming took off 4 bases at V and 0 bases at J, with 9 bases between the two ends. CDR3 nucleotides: TGTGCCAGCAGCCTTCAGTACCTGAACACTGAAGCTTTCTTT. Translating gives CASSLQYLNTEAFF.

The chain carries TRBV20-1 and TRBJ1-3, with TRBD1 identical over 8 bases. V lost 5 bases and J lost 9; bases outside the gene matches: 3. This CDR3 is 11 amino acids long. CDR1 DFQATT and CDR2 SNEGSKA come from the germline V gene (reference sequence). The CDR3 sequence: CSARQGITIYF. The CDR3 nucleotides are TGCAGTGCTCGACAGGGGATCACCATATATTTT.

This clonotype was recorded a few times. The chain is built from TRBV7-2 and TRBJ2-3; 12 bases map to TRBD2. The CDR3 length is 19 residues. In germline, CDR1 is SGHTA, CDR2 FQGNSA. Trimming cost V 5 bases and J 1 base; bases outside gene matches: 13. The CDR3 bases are TGTGCCAGCAGCACCGGAAGGACTAGCGGGGATCCTCGCACAGATACGCAGTATTTT. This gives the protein CASSTGRTSGDPRTDTQYF.

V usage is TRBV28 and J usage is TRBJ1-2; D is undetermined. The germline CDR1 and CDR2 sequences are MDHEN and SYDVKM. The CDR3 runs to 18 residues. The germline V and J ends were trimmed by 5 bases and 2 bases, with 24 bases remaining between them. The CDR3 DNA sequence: TGTGCCAGCAGTCGCGTCCACCCAGCCGCCGGCCAGAACTATGGCTACACCTTC. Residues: CASSRVHPAAGQNYGYTF.

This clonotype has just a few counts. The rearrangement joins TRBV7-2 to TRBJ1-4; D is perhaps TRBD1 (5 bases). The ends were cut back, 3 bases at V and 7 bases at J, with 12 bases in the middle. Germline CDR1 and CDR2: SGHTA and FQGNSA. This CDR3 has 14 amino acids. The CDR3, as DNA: TGTGCCAGCAGCTTCGGGGGGGATAGTGAAAAACTGTTTTTT. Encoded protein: CASSFGGDSEKLFF.

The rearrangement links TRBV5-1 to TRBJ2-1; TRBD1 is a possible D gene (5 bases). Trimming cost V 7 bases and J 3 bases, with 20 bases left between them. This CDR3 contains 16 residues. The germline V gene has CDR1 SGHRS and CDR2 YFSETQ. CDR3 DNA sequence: TGCGCCAGCGGATTGCGACAGCCGGAGTTCTACAATGAGCAGTTCTTC. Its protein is CASGLRQPEFYNEQFF.

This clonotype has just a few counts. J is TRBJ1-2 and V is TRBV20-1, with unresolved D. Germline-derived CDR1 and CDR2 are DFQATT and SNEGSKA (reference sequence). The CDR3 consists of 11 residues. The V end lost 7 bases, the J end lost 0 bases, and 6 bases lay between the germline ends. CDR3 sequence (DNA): TGCAGTGTGTTATCTAACTATGGCTACACCTTC. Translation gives CSVLSNYGYTF.

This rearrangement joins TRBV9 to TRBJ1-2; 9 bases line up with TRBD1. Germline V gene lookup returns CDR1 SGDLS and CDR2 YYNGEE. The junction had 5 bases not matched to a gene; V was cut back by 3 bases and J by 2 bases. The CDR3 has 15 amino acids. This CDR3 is CASSGRTGENYGYTF. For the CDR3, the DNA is TGTGCCAGCAGCGGCCGGACAGGGGAGAACTATGGCTACACCTTC.